The TCR beta chain described here comes from a study of response to subunit inactivated influenza vaccine. TCRdb re-analysed the RT-PCR reads in MiXCR, keeping a single row per CDR3 protein. The sample consists of roughly 700,000 distinct CDR3 sequences, approximately 15% of them appearing once. The CDR3 sequence is 18 residues long. The V gene's germline CDR1 is MNHEY and CDR2 SVGAGI. The V gene lost 2 bases and the J gene lost 0 bases, with 14 bases spanning the gap. The sample in question was PBMCs from blood, obtained around 14 days before vaccination. The receptor's source is a man aged 50-59 years who received an inactivated influenza vaccine. The chain joins TRBV6-5 to TRBJ2-6; D is unresolved. CDR3 residues: CASSYDGKGSSGANVLTF. As DNA, the CDR3 is TGTGCCAGCAGTTACGATGGGAAGGGAAGCTCTGGGGCCAACGTCCTGACTTTC.